Each of the 21 T cell receptor beta chains below was sequenced from the same sample in a study of blood T cell repertoires in COVID-19. The method was immunoSEQ multiplex PCR; TCRdb's version includes in-frame clones alone and lacks a portion of them. In the table there are about 180,000 clones, about 90% of which are singletons. Material for sequencing was PBMCs or T cells enriched from blood (not recorded which). These receptors were collected from a woman between 18 and 30 years old who had recovered from COVID-19.

For this clone: Additional DNA sequences in this sample encode the identical CDR3. The gene calls are TRBV28 and TRBJ1-4, with TRBD1 matching 7 bases. The CDR3 consists of 14 residues. V trimming: 3 bases; J trimming: 5 bases; junction bases outside the gene matches: 3. The germline gives CDR1 MDHEN, CDR2 SYDVKM. Written as DNA, the CDR3 is TGTGCCAGCAGTTTCGGGGACAGAAATGAAAAACTGTTTTTT. Protein product: CASSFGDRNEKLFF.

This clone was detected once. V gene TRBV19 combines with J gene TRBJ2-2; D uncertain. CDR3 length: 12 amino acids. V was trimmed by 5 bases and J by 7 bases, leaving 8 bases between them. Germline-derived CDR1 and CDR2 are LNHDA and SQIVND (reference sequence). The CDR3 coding sequence is TGTGCCAGTAGTCCCCCGGGCGGGGAGCTGTTTTTT. It encodes CASSPPGGELFF.

This clone appeared a few times. The rearrangement joins TRBV29-1 to TRBJ1-2; D is perhaps TRBD1 (5 bases). The germline V and J ends were trimmed by 5 bases and 3 bases, with 13 bases remaining between them. CDR3 length: 13 residues. Germline values: CDR1 SQVTM, CDR2 ANQGSEA. Here the CDR3 DNA reads TGCAGCGTTCAAACAGGCAATTACTATGGCTACACCTTC. The encoded protein is CSVQTGNYYGYTF.

The chain couples TRBV28 to TRBJ1-1; no clear D. V lost 3 bases and J 0 bases, leaving 8 bases between the germline ends. This CDR3 is built from 14 residues. Germline-derived CDR1 and CDR2 are MDHEN and SYDVKM. The CDR3 region has the DNA TGTGCCAGCAGTTTTATCGCAGTGAACACTGAAGCTTTCTTT. Amino acids: CASSFIAVNTEAFF.

This clone was seen a single time. The chain carries TRBV4-1 and TRBJ2-1; 8 positions match TRBD1. The CDR3 covers 14 residues. J was trimmed by 6 bases and V by 4 bases; bases with no gene match: 5. Germline V gene lookup returns CDR1 MGHRA and CDR2 YSYEKL. CDR3 loop: CASSPYRGSNEQFF. In nucleotides, the CDR3 is TGCGCCAGCAGCCCTTACAGGGGGAGCAATGAGCAGTTCTTC.

The chain couples TRBV7-2 to TRBJ1-2; 7 positions match TRBD1. Germline CDR1 and CDR2: SGHTA and FQGNSA. Trimming removed 5 bases from V and 4 bases from J; junction bases left unmatched: 7. The CDR3 contains 14 residues. The CDR3 DNA sequence: TGTGCCAGCAGCCCCAGGGGACAGATCTATGGCTACACCTTC. This encodes CASSPRGQIYGYTF.

The rearrangement links TRBV28 to TRBJ2-7, with 8 bases matching TRBD1. V was clipped by 8 bases and J by 4 bases; unmatched bases: 16. In germline, CDR1 is MDHEN, CDR2 SYDVKM. CDR3 length: 16 residues. The CDR3 sequence is CASGKPTGEDDYEQYF. The CDR3 DNA is TGTGCCAGCGGAAAACCGACAGGGGAGGACGATTACGAGCAGTACTTC.

As DNA, the CDR3 is TGTGCCAGTAGTACAGACAGAGGCTACACCTTC. Protein sequence: CASSTDRGYTF. The chain is built from TRBV19 and TRBJ1-2; D is perhaps TRBD1 (5 bases). V was shortened by 4 bases and J by 8 bases, with 8 bases between the two germline ends. Germline V gene data show CDR1 as LNHDA and CDR2 as SQIVND (reference sequence). The CDR3 has 11 amino acids.

This chain uses TRBV11-2 with TRBJ1-3; TRBD1 aligns across 10 bases. With 8 bases clipped from V and 2 bases from J, the junction kept 3 bases outside the gene matches. The CDR3 is 14 amino acids. The V gene's germline CDR1 is SGHAT and CDR2 FQNNGV. CDR3 nucleotides: TGTGCCAGCGGGGGGACAGGGGCTGGAAACACCATATATTTT. It is translated as CASGGTGAGNTIYF.

The V and J genes are TRBV27 and TRBJ2-1; perhaps TRBD1 as D (5 bases). V was cut by 3 bases and J by 3 bases, with 12 bases left in between. The length of the CDR3 is 15 residues. The germline V gene encodes CDR1 MNHEY and CDR2 SMNVEV (reference sequence). The chain's CDR3 is CASSLDAGNYNEQFF. DNA for the CDR3: TGTGCCAGCAGTTTGGATGCAGGGAACTACAATGAGCAGTTCTTC.

The J gene is TRBJ2-7, the V gene TRBV3-1 (or the pseudogene TRBV3-2); unclear D gene. CDR1 LGHDT and CDR2 YNNKEL come from the germline V gene (reference sequence). V was shortened by 0 bases and J by 7 bases, with 13 bases between the two germline ends. CDR3 length: 14 residues. The CDR3 DNA follows: TGTGCCAGCAGCCAAGATGTAAACCCTCGGGAGCAGTACTTC. It translates to CASSQDVNPREQYF.

This chain links TRBV10-1 with TRBJ1-5; D unresolved. Germline CDR1 WNHNN, CDR2 SYGVQD (reference sequence). V was pared by 3 bases and J by 5 bases, with 5 bases between. The CDR3 is 12 amino acids. The chain's CDR3 is CASSDGDQPQHF. CDR3 nucleotides: TGCGCCAGCAGTGACGGTGATCAGCCCCAGCATTTT.

The chain couples TRBV19 to TRBJ2-7; no reliable D call. The V end lost 5 bases, the J end lost 2 bases, and 10 bases lay between the germline ends. CDR1 and CDR2 from the germline V gene are LNHDA and SQIVND (reference sequence). The CDR3 consists of 13 residues. CDR3 sequence (DNA): TGTGCCAGTAGTCCAACAACCGCCTACGAGCAGTACTTC. This encodes CASSPTTAYEQYF.

The chain has TRBV4-1 and TRBJ2-2; TRBD1 aligns across 7 bases. The J segment lost 5 bases and the V segment lost 2 bases, leaving 8 bases of the junction unmatched. The germline gives CDR1 MGHRA, CDR2 YSYEKL. The CDR3 runs 16 residues. The CDR3 reads CASSQITDRRTGELFF. The CDR3 nucleotides read TGCGCCAGCAGCCAAATCACGGACAGGAGGACCGGGGAGCTGTTTTTT.

The gene calls are TRBV7-6 and TRBJ2-5; D is uncertain. With 3 bases removed from V and 3 bases from J, the gap between germline ends came to 11 bases. The CDR3 consists of 14 residues. Germline lookup yields CDR1 SGHVS and CDR2 FNYEAQ. This CDR3 reads CASSFGPTKETQYF. In DNA, the CDR3 is TGTGCCAGCAGCTTCGGTCCTACCAAAGAGACCCAGTACTTC.

J is TRBJ1-2 and V is TRBV10-2; D gene ambiguous. V was cut by 6 bases and J by 1 base, with 9 bases left in between. Germline CDR1 WSHSY, CDR2 SAAADI. The CDR3 covers 13 residues. The CDR3 reads CASRKESNYGYTF. CDR3 bases: TGCGCCAGCAGAAAAGAGAGTAACTATGGCTACACCTTC.

The V call is TRBV19, the J call TRBJ1-6; D is ambiguous. The CDR3 length is 13 residues. Germline V lookup: CDR1 LNHDA, CDR2 SQIVND (reference sequence). Trimming pared 3 bases from V and 10 bases from J, leaving 10 bases between. This CDR3 is CASSIGPGSPLHF. CDR3 sequence (DNA): TGTGCCAGTAGTATTGGGCCGGGGTCACCCCTCCACTTT.

The rearrangement uses TRBV4-1 and TRBJ2-1, with D perhaps matching TRBD1 (5 bases). V was cut by 1 base and J by 13 bases, with 14 bases left in between. The germline CDR1 and CDR2 sequences are MGHRA and YSYEKL. This CDR3 is built from 13 residues. CDR3 nucleotides: TGCGCCAGCAGCCAAGTTCAGGGTCTGTTCCAGTTCTTC. The encoded protein is CASSQVQGLFQFF.

The rearrangement links TRBV29-1 to TRBJ1-1, with unresolved D. Germline V gives CDR1 SQVTM, CDR2 ANQGSEA. The V end lost 3 bases, the J end lost 6 bases, and 11 bases lay between the germline ends. The CDR3 runs to 12 residues. This CDR3 reads CSVDRGASEAFF. The CDR3 DNA sequence: TGCAGCGTTGATCGGGGAGCTTCTGAAGCTTTCTTT. Combining the CDR3 with reference TRBV29-1 and TRBJ1-1 gives the whole variable domain SAVISQKPSRDICQRGTSLTIQCQVDSQVTMMFWYRQQPGQSLTLIATANQGSEATYESGFVIDKFPISRPNLTFSTLTVSNMSPEDSSIYLCSVDRGASEAFFGQGTRLTVV.

The V and J genes are TRBV18 and TRBJ1-1; 7 bases match TRBD1. The CDR3 totals 17 residues. Trimming cost V 3 bases and J 1 base; bases outside gene matches: 11. CDR1 is KGHSH and CDR2 is LQKENI in the germline V gene. The CDR3 bases are TGTGCCAGCTCACCGGGGCTTGGGGGACAGACGAACACTGAAGCTTTCTTT. Protein: CASSPGLGGQTNTEAFF.

The genes are TRBV27 and TRBJ1-5; D uncertain. CDR1 is MNHEY and CDR2 is SMNVEV in the germline V gene (reference sequence). The CDR3 extends over 14 amino acids. V was cut by 2 bases and J by 5 bases, with 10 bases left in between. CDR3 coding DNA: TGTGCCAGCAGTTTACGGGGTGGGTATCAGCCCCAGCATTTT. Translated, it gives CASSLRGGYQPQHF.